The 18 T cell receptor beta chains below all came from one sample that was sequenced in a study of T cell changes during pregnancy in multiple sclerosis. Measured with immunoSEQ multiplex PCR; TCRdb has only the in-frame clones, and not every one. The data hold approximately 30,000 clones, with roughly 89% observed a single time. Sequences were derived from CD4+ T cells from peripheral blood mononuclear cells, sampled in the second trimester of pregnancy. The receptors originated from a female donor with multiple sclerosis, enrolled in a pregnancy study.

This clone was seen more than once but under ten times. The chain has TRBV5-6 and TRBJ2-3; 10 bases map to TRBD1. The CDR3 length is 15 residues. Germline V gene lookup returns CDR1 SGHDT and CDR2 YYEEEE. Losses at the gene ends were 4 bases for V and 5 bases for J; bases not matched to a gene: 7. CDR3 loop: CASSQPGQGRDTQYF. The CDR3 DNA follows: TGTGCCAGCAGCCAGCCGGGACAGGGGAGAGATACGCAGTATTTT.

In its sample, this clone was seen a few times. This chain links TRBV4-1 with TRBJ1-1, with D unclear. V dropped 3 bases and J dropped 0 bases, with 8 bases sitting between them. CDR1 is MGHRA and CDR2 is YSYEKL in the germline V gene. The CDR3 is 14 amino acids. The CDR3 protein is CASSHNSMNTEAFF. Written as DNA, the CDR3 is TGCGCCAGCAGCCACAATTCTATGAACACTGAAGCTTTCTTT.

The chain joins TRBV2 to TRBJ1-1, with unresolved D. The CDR3 sequence is 13 residues long. Trimming pared 4 bases from V and 1 base from J, leaving 7 bases between. Germline V gene sequence: CDR1 SNHLY, CDR2 FYNNEI. The CDR3 DNA sequence: TGTGCCAGCAGTGTCTCCGGGAACACTGAAGCTTTCTTT. It specifies CASSVSGNTEAFF.

This sequence joins TRBV9 and TRBJ1-6; 8 nucleotides align to TRBD1. J was trimmed by 4 bases and V by 3 bases; bases with no gene match: 9. Germline V gene lookup returns CDR1 SGDLS and CDR2 YYNGEE. CDR3 length: 17 residues. The CDR3 coding sequence is TGTGCCAGCAGCGCGACAGGGGCTTCTAATTATAATTCACCCCTCCACTTT. Residues: CASSATGASNYNSPLHF. Filled out from reference TRBV9 and TRBJ1-6, the complete variable domain reads DSGVTQTPKHLITATGQRVTLRCSPRSGDLSVYWYQQSLDQGLQFLIQYYNGEERAKGNILERFSAQQFPDLHSELNLSSLELGDSALYFCASSATGASNYNSPLHFGNGTRLTVT.

The chain is built from TRBV7-2 and TRBJ1-1; D not certain. This CDR3 spans 13 amino acids. Germline V lookup: CDR1 SGHTA, CDR2 FQGNSA. Trimming shortened V by 2 bases and J by 4 bases, and 8 bases separated the two germline ends. CDR3 in DNA: TGTGCCAGCAGCTTAAACCCCGGCACTGAAGCTTTCTTT. Translating gives CASSLNPGTEAFF.

The chain combines TRBV5-1 with TRBJ1-2; 8 bases fit TRBD1. Germline V gene lookup returns CDR1 SGHRS and CDR2 YFSETQ. There are 14 residues in the CDR3. The V gene end was trimmed by 1 base and the J gene end by 4 bases; junction bases not matched to a gene: 3. CDR3 in amino acids: CASSLYRGGYGYTF. CDR3 in DNA: TGCGCCAGCAGCTTGTACAGGGGGGGCTATGGCTACACCTTC.

The chain carries TRBV7-2 and TRBJ2-1; D possibly corresponds to TRBD2 (6 bases). Germline CDR1 reads SGHTA; CDR2 reads FQGNSA. The V end lost 0 bases, the J end lost 14 bases, and 17 bases lay between the germline ends. The length of the CDR3 is 14 residues. This chain's CDR3 is CASSLARGGGREFF. As DNA, the CDR3 is TGTGCCAGCAGCTTAGCACGGGGTGGGGGGAGAGAGTTCTTC.

The chain employs TRBV18 and TRBJ1-2; D not resolved. Trimming took off 0 bases at V and 8 bases at J, with 22 bases between the two ends. CDR3 length equals 17 residues. Germline loops: CDR1 KGHSH, CDR2 LQKENI. The CDR3 DNA is TGTGCCAGCTCACCACCGGATTATGGCAGGATCATCCGCGGCTACACCTTC. Protein sequence: CASSPPDYGRIIRGYTF. The full variable domain, completed using reference TRBV18 and TRBJ1-2, is NAGVMQNPRHLVRRRGQEARLRCSPMKGHSHVYWYRQLPEEGLKFMVYLQKENIIDESGMPKERFSAEFPKEGPSILRIQQVVRGDSAAYFCASSPPDYGRIIRGYTFGSGTRLTVV.

The V and J genes are TRBV5-5 and TRBJ2-3; tentative D call: TRBD2 (5 bases). Trimming removed 4 bases at V and 4 bases at J, with 16 bases between. The CDR3 loop spans 15 amino acids. Germline assignment: CDR1 SGHKS and CDR2 YYEKEE (reference sequence). The CDR3 loop is CASSRDASYPDTQYF. The CDR3 nucleotides read TGTGCCAGCAGCCGTGACGCTAGCTACCCAGATACGCAGTATTTT.

V gene TRBV4-2 combines with J gene TRBJ1-1; unclear D gene. This CDR3 has 15 residues. V was cut by 4 bases and J by 3 bases, with 15 bases left in between. Germline V gene lookup returns CDR1 LGHNA and CDR2 YNFKEQ. CDR3 sequence (DNA): TGTGCCAGCAGCCCGCCTGGGGAGGCGTACACTGAAGCTTTCTTT. It translates to CASSPPGEAYTEAFF.

This chain uses TRBV7-3 with TRBJ2-1; 12 positions agree with TRBD2. J lost 9 bases, V lost 1 base, and 16 bases had no gene match. Germline V CDR1 and CDR2: SGHTA, FQGTGA. This CDR3 has 19 residues. CDR3 in amino acids: CASSLRGRASGGAPGEQFF. The CDR3 DNA follows: TGTGCCAGCAGCTTAAGGGGGCGCGCTAGCGGGGGGGCTCCCGGTGAGCAGTTCTTC.

The rearrangement joins TRBV12-5 to TRBJ2-5, with 10 bases that match TRBD2. The CDR3 runs 16 residues. Germline CDR1 and CDR2: LGHNT and FRNRAP. V shed 6 bases, J shed 1 base, and the junction held 8 bases outside the gene matches. CDR3 nucleotide sequence: TGTGCTAGTGGCTTTTCTAGCGGGAGTTCCCAAGAGACCCAGTACTTC. It yields the protein CASGFSSGSSQETQYF. The variable domain in full, completed from reference TRBV12-5 and TRBJ2-5, reads DARVTQTPRHKVTEMGQEVTMRCQPILGHNTVFWYRQTMMQGLELLAYFRNRAPLDDSGMPKDRFSAEMPDATLATLKIQPSEPRDSAVYFCASGFSSGSSQETQYFGPGTRLLVL.

The V gene is TRBV15, the J gene TRBJ2-3; unclear D gene. V shed 2 bases and J shed 5 bases, with 8 bases lying between them. Germline V lookup: CDR1 LNHNV, CDR2 YYDKDF (reference sequence). This CDR3 spans 13 amino acids. The CDR3 sequence: CATSRFPRDTQYF. CDR3 in DNA: TGTGCCACCAGCAGATTCCCCCGAGATACGCAGTATTTT.

This rearrangement joins TRBV5-4 to TRBJ1-2; possibly TRBD1 for D (6 bases). Per germline, CDR1 SGHNT and CDR2 YYREEE (reference sequence). V was cut by 0 bases and J by 4 bases, with 10 bases left in between. This CDR3 region has 14 residues. The CDR3 sequence: CASSLDRDTYGYTF. DNA for the CDR3: TGTGCCAGCAGCTTGGATCGGGACACCTATGGCTACACCTTC.

The rearrangement uses TRBV28 and TRBJ2-3; D is perhaps TRBD2 (6 bases). CDR3 length: 16 residues. CDR1 and CDR2 from the germline V gene are MDHEN and SYDVKM. V lost 2 bases to trimming and J lost 1 base, with 13 bases between them. The CDR3 protein is CASSLTWDLRTDTQYF. Here the CDR3 DNA reads TGTGCCAGCAGTTTAACTTGGGACTTACGCACAGATACGCAGTATTTT.

The gene calls are TRBV7-3 and TRBJ2-1; 10 bases agree with TRBD2. V lost 3 bases and J lost 9; bases outside the gene matches: 8. This CDR3 has 15 residues. Looked up from germline, CDR1 is SGHTA and CDR2 is FQGTGA. CDR3 loop: CASSFSGGPLGEQFF. CDR3 nucleotide sequence: TGTGCCAGCAGCTTTAGCGGGGGGCCCCTGGGTGAGCAGTTCTTC. The whole variable domain, filled in from reference TRBV7-3 and TRBJ2-1, reads GAGVSQTPSNKVTEKGKYVELRCDPISGHTALYWYRQSLGQGPEFLIYFQGTGAADDSGLPNDRFFAVRPEGSVSTLKIQRTERGDSAVYLCASSFSGGPLGEQFFGPGTRLTVL.

This clone was picked up one time. This chain connects TRBV10-2 to TRBJ2-1; D perhaps matches TRBD1 (5 bases). The V end was cut by 10 bases, the J end by 7 bases, with 14 bases between. This CDR3 has 12 residues. The germline gives CDR1 WSHSY, CDR2 SAAADI. The CDR3 reads CATALQGNEQFF. In DNA form, the CDR3 reads TGCGCCACCGCGTTGCAGGGAAATGAGCAGTTCTTC.

The chain links TRBV7-3 to TRBJ2-1; 7 positions agree with TRBD1. The germline gives CDR1 SGHTA, CDR2 FQGTGA. V lost 5 bases and J lost 6; bases outside the gene matches: 7. This CDR3 has 14 amino acids. CDR3 in DNA: TGTGCCAGCAGCGCGGCGGACAGGCTCAATGAGCAGTTCTTC. This encodes CASSAADRLNEQFF.